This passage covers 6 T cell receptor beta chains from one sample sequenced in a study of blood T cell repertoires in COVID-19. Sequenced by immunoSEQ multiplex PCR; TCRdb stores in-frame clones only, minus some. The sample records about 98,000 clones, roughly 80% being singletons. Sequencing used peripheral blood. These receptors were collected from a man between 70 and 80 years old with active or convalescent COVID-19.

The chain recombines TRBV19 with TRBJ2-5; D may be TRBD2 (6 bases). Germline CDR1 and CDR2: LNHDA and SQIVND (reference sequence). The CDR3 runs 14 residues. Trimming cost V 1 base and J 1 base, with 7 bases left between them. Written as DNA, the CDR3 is TGTGCCAGTAGTATAGCGGGGGTCCAAGAGACCCAGTACTTC. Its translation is CASSIAGVQETQYF.

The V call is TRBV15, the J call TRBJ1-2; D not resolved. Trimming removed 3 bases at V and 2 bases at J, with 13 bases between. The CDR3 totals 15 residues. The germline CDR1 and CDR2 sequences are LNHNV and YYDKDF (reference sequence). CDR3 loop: CATSRYRVGNYGYTF. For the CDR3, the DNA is TGTGCCACCAGCAGGTACCGGGTAGGAAACTATGGCTACACCTTC.

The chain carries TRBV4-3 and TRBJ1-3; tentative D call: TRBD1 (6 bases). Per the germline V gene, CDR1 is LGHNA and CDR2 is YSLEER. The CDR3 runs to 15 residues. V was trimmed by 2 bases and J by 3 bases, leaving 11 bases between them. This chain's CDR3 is CASSQSRQVGNTIYF. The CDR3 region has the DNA TGCGCCAGCAGCCAAAGCCGACAGGTTGGAAACACCATATATTTT.

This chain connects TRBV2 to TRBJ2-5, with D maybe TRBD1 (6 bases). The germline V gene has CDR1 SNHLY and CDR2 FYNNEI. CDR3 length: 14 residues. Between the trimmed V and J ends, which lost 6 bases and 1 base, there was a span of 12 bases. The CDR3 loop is CASRGTYFQETQYF. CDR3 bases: TGTGCCAGCAGGGGGACATATTTCCAAGAGACCCAGTACTTC.

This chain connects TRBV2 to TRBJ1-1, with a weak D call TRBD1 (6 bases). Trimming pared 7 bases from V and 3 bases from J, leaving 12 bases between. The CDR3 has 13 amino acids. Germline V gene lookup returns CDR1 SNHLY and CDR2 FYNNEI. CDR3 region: CASNRDGDTEAFF. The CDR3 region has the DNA TGTGCCAGCAACAGGGACGGAGACACTGAAGCTTTCTTT.

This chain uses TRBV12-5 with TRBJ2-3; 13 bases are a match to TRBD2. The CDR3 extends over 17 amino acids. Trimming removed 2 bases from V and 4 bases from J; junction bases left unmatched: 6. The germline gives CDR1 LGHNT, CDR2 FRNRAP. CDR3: CASGLLLAGGVPDTQYF. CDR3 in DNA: TGTGCTAGTGGTTTGTTACTAGCGGGGGGGGTTCCAGATACGCAGTATTTT.